These T cell receptor beta chains were read from a single sample in a study of shared clonotypes between healthy human individuals. Libraries were prepared by immunoSEQ multiplex PCR; TCRdb keeps only in-frame clonotypes and omits some of them. The data show more than 2 million clones, around 93% seen once. The sequencing input was naive CD8+ T cells from PBMCs. Every receptor here comes from a man between 18 and 35 years old in good health. Some clones in this sample may be carry-over from other donors' samples. Both conserved end residues are part of each CDR3. The D gene is left open where the match is weak. Only some rows state a clone size, as once, few, many or a class for expanded clones.

clone_size | j_call | d_call | v_call | cdr3_aa | cdr3_nt
NA | TRBJ2-7 | NA | TRBV7-8 | CASSLGRQRLYEQYF | TGTGCCAGCAGCTTAGGACGGCAGAGACTCTACGAGCAGTACTTC
NA | TRBJ2-2 | NA | TRBV7-2 | CASSLLAEGELFF | TGTGCCAGCAGCTTATTAGCGGAAGGGGAGCTGTTTTTT
NA | TRBJ2-3 | NA | TRBV5-6 | CASSTATDTQYF | TGTGCCAGCAGCACCGCCACAGATACGCAGTATTTT
NA | TRBJ2-3 | NA | TRBV6-5 | CASSYNTDTQYF | TGTGCCAGCAGTTATAACACAGATACGCAGTATTTT
NA | TRBJ2-3 | TRBD1 | TRBV28 | CASRPEGGWLTDTQYF | TGTGCCAGCAGGCCCGAAGGGGGCTGGCTCACAGATACGCAGTATTTT
once | TRBJ2-1 | TRBD2 | TRBV9 | CASSLRGGDNEQFF | TGTGCCAGCAGCCTCCGGGGGGGAGACAATGAGCAGTTCTTC
NA | TRBJ1-1 | NA | TRBV21-1 | CASRAQLATLRTEAFF | TGTGCCAGCAGAGCACAGCTAGCTACACTTCGCACTGAAGCTTTCTTT
NA | TRBJ2-7 | NA | TRBV27 | CASSLKGGLRFYEQYF | TGTGCCAGCAGTTTAAAAGGAGGACTGAGATTCTACGAGCAGTACTTC
NA | TRBJ2-7 | TRBD1 | TRBV15 | CATSRVPTGGTYEQYF | TGTGCCACCAGCAGAGTCCCAACAGGGGGCACCTACGAGCAGTACTTC
NA | TRBJ1-1 | NA | TRBV6-6 | CASSYRGINTEAFF | TGTGCCAGCAGTTATAGAGGAATAAACACTGAAGCTTTCTTT
NA | TRBJ2-1 | NA | TRBV11-2 | CASSSAGQYNEQFF | TGTGCCAGCAGCTCCGCAGGGCAATACAATGAGCAGTTCTTC
NA | TRBJ1-1 | TRBD1 | TRBV9 | CASSGQGEGVNTEAFF | TGTGCCAGCAGCGGACAGGGGGAAGGGGTTAACACTGAAGCTTTCTTT
NA | TRBJ2-1 | NA | TRBV7-9 | CASSPDGYSSYNEQFF | TGTGCCAGCAGCCCGGACGGATACAGCTCCTACAATGAGCAGTTCTTC
NA | TRBJ1-1 | TRBD1 | TRBV18 | CASSEDRVNTEAFF | TGTGCCAGCTCAGAGGACAGGGTGAACACTGAAGCTTTCTTT
NA | TRBJ1-5 | NA | TRBV2 | CASSPPVHSNQPQHF | TGTGCCAGCAGTCCCCCGGTCCATAGCAATCAGCCCCAGCATTTT
NA | TRBJ1-3 | TRBD1 | TRBV5-6 | CASSAGQGADTIYF | TGTGCCAGCAGCGCCGGACAGGGAGCGGACACCATATATTTT
NA | TRBJ2-3 | TRBD2 | TRBV5-6 | CASSLGRAGGGTDTQYF | TGTGCCAGCAGCTTGGGCCGGGCGGGAGGTGGCACAGATACGCAGTATTTT
NA | TRBJ2-1 | TRBD1 | TRBV28 | CASSFGQGAFNEQFF | TGTGCCAGCAGCTTTGGGCAGGGGGCATTTAATGAGCAGTTCTTC
NA | TRBJ2-1 | TRBD2 | TRBV29-1 | CSVEDEPSTSGYYNEQFF | TGCAGCGTTGAAGACGAACCCTCGACTAGCGGGTATTACAATGAGCAGTTCTTC
NA | TRBJ2-2 | NA | TRBV27 | CASSIGRALDTGELFF | TGTGCCAGCAGCATCGGCAGGGCTTTGGACACCGGGGAGCTGTTTTTT
NA | TRBJ2-7 | NA | TRBV27 | CASSRLNQPYEQYF | TGTGCCAGCAGTCGTCTGAACCAGCCCTACGAGCAGTACTTC
once | TRBJ1-2 | NA | TRBV5-1 | CASSPGAGAVPYGYTF | TGCGCCAGCAGCCCCGGGGCGGGGGCCGTTCCCTATGGCTACACCTTC
NA | TRBJ2-6 | TRBD1 | TRBV2 | CASSEYWTGGYSGANVLTF | TGTGCCAGCAGTGAATATTGGACAGGGGGGTACTCTGGGGCCAACGTCCTGACTTTC
NA | TRBJ1-1 | TRBD1 | TRBV9 | CASSVATGTGGPEAFF | TGTGCCAGCAGCGTAGCGACCGGGACAGGGGGTCCTGAAGCTTTCTTT
NA | TRBJ1-2 | TRBD1 | TRBV14 | CASSYSPGQLIF | TGTGCCAGCAGTTACTCGCCGGGACAGCTCATCTTC